These T cell receptor beta chains were read from a single sample in a study of HIV-infected patients and healthy controls. One entry per CDR3 protein results from TCRdb running MiXCR on the 5' RACE reads. The repertoire holds thousands of distinct CDR3 sequences, with around 8.8% as singletons. Specimen: blood, collected during antiretroviral therapy. The receptors shown here come from an adult with HIV infection. Each CDR3 is given without its conserved first and last residue. Each record gives: V gene, clone size, CDR3 protein. Size is omitted from some rows. Given values are once, few, many or a class for expanded clones.

V: TRBV2
size: medium-sized
CDR3: ASSATRSGANVLT

V: TRBV7-9
size: -
CDR3: ASSIPGPYEQY

V: TRBV27
size: few
CDR3: ASTLLLAGVAGELF

V: TRBV27
size: many
CDR3: ASSTFRTEAF

V: TRBV27
size: -
CDR3: ASSLLGAAHEQF

V: TRBV30
size: few
CDR3: AWSGTAVYEQY

V: TRBV6-2/TRBV6-3
size: medium-sized
CDR3: ASVSQGAQPQH

V: TRBV23-1
size: medium-sized
CDR3: ASSQGFDRSESSGELF

V: TRBV5-5
size: few
CDR3: ASSPPGQTYEQY

V: TRBV7-2
size: many
CDR3: ASSLAPTATNEKLF